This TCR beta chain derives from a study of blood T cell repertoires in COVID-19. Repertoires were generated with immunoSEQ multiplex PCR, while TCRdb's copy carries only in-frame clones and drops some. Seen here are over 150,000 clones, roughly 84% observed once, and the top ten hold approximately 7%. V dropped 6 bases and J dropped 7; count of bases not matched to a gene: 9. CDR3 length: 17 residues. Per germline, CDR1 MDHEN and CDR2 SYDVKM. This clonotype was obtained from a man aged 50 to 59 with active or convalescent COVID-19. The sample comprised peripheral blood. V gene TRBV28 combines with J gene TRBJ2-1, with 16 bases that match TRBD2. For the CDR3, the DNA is TGTGCCAGCAGGACACCGGGACTAGCGGGGGGGACTAATGAGCAGTTCTTC. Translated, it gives CASRTPGLAGGTNEQFF.